This paragraph reports one T cell receptor beta chain. Clones were sequenced by immunoSEQ multiplex PCR, and TCRdb holds only the in-frame ones, with some missing. Of around 700,000 clones in the sample, about three quarters were seen once. The authors divided CD4+ cells into CD45RA+ naive and CD45RA-negative memory subsets. The CDR3 is made up of 14 amino acids. Between the trimmed V and J ends, which lost 0 bases and 1 base, there was a span of 6 bases. Germline CDR1 GTSNPN, CDR2 SVGIG (reference sequence). The sample is drawn from a study of shared clonotypes between healthy human individuals. Study as a whole: CD8 memory received one plate per donor, CD8 naive two, CD4 memory three and CD4 naive three.

J is TRBJ2-2 and V is TRBV30; D is unclear. The sample comprised memory CD4+ T cells sorted from blood. Noted subset: CD45RA-negative fraction. The TCR was taken from a woman between 25 and 40 years old in good health. The CDR3, as DNA: TGTGCCTGGAGTGTACTGGGGAACACCGGGGAGCTGTTTTTT. Translating it yields CAWSVLGNTGELFF.